These T cell receptor beta chains were read from a single sample in a study of T cell responses to AZD1222 COVID-19 vaccine. Generated by immunoSEQ multiplex PCR, the TCRdb table keeps only in-frame clones and is missing some. The sample lists 86,000 or so clones; about 86% were seen once. The source material was peripheral blood, sampled 28 days after the second AZD1222 dose. Receptors originate from an adult who received the AZD1222 COVID-19 vaccine. Both conserved end residues are part of each CDR3. D genes are given only for firm matches. Expanded clones are given a class, and other clones once, few, many or no size at all.

j_gene,abundance,d_gene,v_gene,CDR3aa,CDR3nt
TRBJ1-2,.,.,TRBV4-1,CASSQRTETSNYGYTF,TGCGCCAGCAGCCAACGGACAGAAACTTCTAACTATGGCTACACCTTC
TRBJ1-6,.,.,TRBV28,CASSLPSAGESPLHF,TGTGCCAGCAGTTTACCGTCGGCTGGGGAATCACCCCTCCACTTT
TRBJ1-3,few,.,TRBV4-1,CASSDSRYSGNTIYF,TGCGCCAGCAGCGACTCCAGATACTCTGGAAACACCATATATTTT
TRBJ2-2,.,.,TRBV15,CATSTAVTGELFF,TGTGCCACCAGCACTGCGGTCACCGGGGAGCTGTTTTTT
TRBJ1-6,once,.,TRBV20-1,CSASRGLDSPLHF,TGCAGTGCTAGTCGGGGGTTGGATTCACCCCTCCACTTT
TRBJ1-2,.,.,TRBV29-1,CSVAGDLGYGYTF,TGCAGCGTTGCCGGGGATCTAGGCTATGGCTACACCTTC
TRBJ2-1,.,TRBD2,TRBV27,CASRQLAGAATYNEQFF,TGTGCCAGCAGACAATTAGCGGGGGCCGCCACCTACAATGAGCAGTTCTTC
TRBJ1-2,once,.,TRBV11-2,CASSLDIQTYGYTF,TGTGCCAGCAGCTTAGACATACAGACCTATGGCTACACCTTC
TRBJ2-7,.,.,TRBV6-8,CASSYGPPSYEQYF,TGTGCCAGCAGTTACGGGCCTCCCTCCTACGAGCAGTACTTC
TRBJ1-4,.,.,TRBV19,CASRTRVALAGEKLFF,TGTGCCAGCCGGACTCGCGTTGCCCTGGCGGGGGAAAAACTGTTTTTT
TRBJ2-3,.,TRBD2,TRBV29-1,CSAAYWASGSSEGPTDTQYF,TGCAGCGCAGCTTACTGGGCTAGCGGGAGTAGTGAGGGGCCCACAGATACGCAGTATTTT
TRBJ1-1,.,.,TRBV25-1,CASSEFGNTEAFF,TGTGCCAGCAGTGAATTTGGTAACACTGAAGCTTTCTTT
TRBJ2-1,.,.,TRBV5-4,CASSLLLYNEQFF,TGTGCCAGCAGCTTGCTTTTGTACAATGAGCAGTTCTTC
TRBJ1-1,.,TRBD1,TRBV15,CATSIPGTGIPEAFF,TGTGCCACCAGCATCCCCGGGACAGGGATCCCTGAAGCTTTCTTT
TRBJ2-2,.,.,TRBV2,CASSEVDTGELFF,TGTGCCAGCAGTGAGGTGGACACCGGGGAGCTGTTTTTT
TRBJ1-4,.,.,TRBV4-3,CASSPPVRGRGEKLFF,TGCGCCAGCAGCCCCCCAGTCCGGGGGAGAGGCGAAAAACTGTTTTTT
TRBJ1-2,.,TRBD1,TRBV28,CASLADRALGYTF,TGTGCCAGCCTCGCGGACAGGGCCTTAGGCTACACCTTC
TRBJ1-2,.,.,TRBV5-1,CASSFRSYTPANYGYTF,TGCGCCAGCAGCTTTAGGTCGTACACACCGGCTAACTATGGCTACACCTTC
TRBJ2-2,.,TRBD1,TRBV18,CASSPRDREPYGELFF,TGTGCCAGCTCACCACGGGACAGGGAGCCTTACGGGGAGCTGTTTTTT
TRBJ1-6,.,.,TRBV6-1,CASSEGAFSYNSPLHF,TGTGCCAGCAGTGAAGGAGCGTTCTCCTATAATTCACCCCTCCACTTT
TRBJ2-3,.,TRBD2,TRBV13,CASTSGGLDTQYF,TGTGCCAGCACTAGCGGGGGCCTTGATACGCAGTATTTT
TRBJ1-2,once,.,TRBV5-5,CASSSGGSNYGYTF,TGTGCCAGCAGCTCCGGAGGTTCTAACTATGGCTACACCTTC
TRBJ1-1,.,.,TRBV7-2,CASSLQNTEAFF,TGTGCCAGCAGCTTGCAGAACACTGAAGCTTTCTTT
TRBJ2-2,.,.,TRBV28,CASSFGTYTGELFF,TGTGCCAGCAGTTTCGGCACCTACACCGGGGAGCTGTTTTTT
TRBJ1-5,.,.,TRBV6-4,CASSDQGGRQPQHF,TGTGCCAGCAGTGATCAAGGGGGGAGACAGCCCCAGCATTTT
TRBJ2-7,few,.,TRBV28,CASTDSSSFYEQYF,TGTGCCAGCACGGACAGTAGTTCATTCTACGAGCAGTACTTC
TRBJ1-4,.,TRBD1,TRBV29-1,CSVRQGSEKLFF,TGCAGCGTAAGACAGGGGAGCGAAAAACTGTTTTTT
TRBJ1-2,.,.,TRBV4-3,CASSQAPTKGYSYGYTF,TGCGCCAGCAGCCAAGCCCCCACCAAAGGGTACTCCTATGGCTACACCTTC